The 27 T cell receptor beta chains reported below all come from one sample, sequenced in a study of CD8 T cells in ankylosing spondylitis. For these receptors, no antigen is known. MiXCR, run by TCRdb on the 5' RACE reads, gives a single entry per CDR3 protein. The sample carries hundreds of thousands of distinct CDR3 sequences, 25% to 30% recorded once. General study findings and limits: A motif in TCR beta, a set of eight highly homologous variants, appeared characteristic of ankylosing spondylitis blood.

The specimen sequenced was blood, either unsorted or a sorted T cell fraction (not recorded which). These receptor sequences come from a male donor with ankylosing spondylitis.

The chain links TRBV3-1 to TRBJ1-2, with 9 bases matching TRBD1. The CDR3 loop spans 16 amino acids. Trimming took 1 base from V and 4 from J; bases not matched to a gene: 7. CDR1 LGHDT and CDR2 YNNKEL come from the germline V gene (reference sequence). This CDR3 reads CASSQGGTGNGYGYTF. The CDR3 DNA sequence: TGTGCCAGCAGCCAAGGAGGGACAGGGAACGGCTATGGCTACACCTTC.

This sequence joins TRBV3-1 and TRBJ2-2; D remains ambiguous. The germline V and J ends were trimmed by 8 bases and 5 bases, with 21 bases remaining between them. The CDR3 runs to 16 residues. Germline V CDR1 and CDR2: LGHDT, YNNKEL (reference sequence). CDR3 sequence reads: CASQPMAALGTGELFF. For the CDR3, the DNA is TGTGCCAGCCAGCCAATGGCGGCCTTAGGAACCGGGGAGCTGTTTTTT. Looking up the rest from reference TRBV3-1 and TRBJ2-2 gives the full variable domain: DTAVSQTPKYLVTQMGNDKSIKCEQNLGHDTMYWYKQDSKKFLKIMFSYNNKELIINETVPNRFSPKSPDKAHLNLHINSLELGDSAVYFCASQPMAALGTGELFFGEGSRLTVL.

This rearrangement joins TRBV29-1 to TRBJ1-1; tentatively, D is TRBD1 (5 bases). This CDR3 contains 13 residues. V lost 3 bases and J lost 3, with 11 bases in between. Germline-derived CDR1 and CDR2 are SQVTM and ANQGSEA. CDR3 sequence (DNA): TGCAGCGTTGAGGCGGACATTTACACTGAAGCTTTCTTT. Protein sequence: CSVEADIYTEAFF.

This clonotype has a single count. The CDR3: CASSRSGTGGPEKLFF. As DNA, the CDR3 is TGCGCCAGCAGCCGATCCGGGACAGGGGGCCCTGAAAAACTGTTTTTT. The rearrangement uses TRBV5-1 and TRBJ1-4, with 12 bases that match TRBD1. Germline loops: CDR1 SGHRS, CDR2 YFSETQ. The CDR3 runs to 16 residues. Unmatched junction bases numbered 8, after V lost 4 bases and J lost 7 bases.

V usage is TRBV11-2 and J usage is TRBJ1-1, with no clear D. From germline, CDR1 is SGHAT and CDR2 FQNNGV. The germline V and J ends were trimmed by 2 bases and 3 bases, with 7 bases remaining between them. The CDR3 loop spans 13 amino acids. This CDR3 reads CASSLPLYTEAFF. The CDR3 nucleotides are TGTGCCAGCAGCTTACCCCTATACACTGAAGCTTTCTTT.

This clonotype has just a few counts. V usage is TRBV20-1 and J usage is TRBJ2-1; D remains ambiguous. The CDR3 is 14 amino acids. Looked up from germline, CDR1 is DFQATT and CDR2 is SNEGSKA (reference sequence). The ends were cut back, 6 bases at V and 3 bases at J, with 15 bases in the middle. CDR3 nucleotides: TGCAGTGCCACCGGGCCGCGCTTCTACAATGAGCAGTTCTTC. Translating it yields CSATGPRFYNEQFF.

The CDR3 region has the DNA TGTGCCAGCAGCCCTAGCCGGGGGGGCAGGGAGCAGTACGTC. It translates to CASSPSRGGREQYV. The J gene is TRBJ2-7, the V gene TRBV7-2; TRBD2 aligns across 8 bases. From germline, CDR1 is SGHTA and CDR2 FQGNSA. CDR3 length equals 14 residues. Unmatched junction bases numbered 10, after V lost 5 bases and J lost 7 bases.

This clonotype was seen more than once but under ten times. The DNA for the CDR3 is TGTGCCAGCAGCTCCACAGCACTATACTATGGCTACACCTTC. This sequence encodes CASSSTALYYGYTF. This chain connects TRBV7-9 to TRBJ1-2; D call uncertain. Germline assignment: CDR1 SEHNR and CDR2 FQNEAQ (reference sequence). V was trimmed by 4 bases and J by 3 bases, leaving 12 bases between them. The length of the CDR3 is 14 residues. The whole variable domain, remainder taken from reference TRBV7-9 and TRBJ1-2, is DTGVSQNPRHKITKRGQNVTFRCDPISEHNRLYWYRQTLGQGPEFLTYFQNEAQLEKSRLLSDRFSAERPKGSFSTLEIQRTEQGDSAMYLCASSSTALYYGYTFGSGTRLTVV.

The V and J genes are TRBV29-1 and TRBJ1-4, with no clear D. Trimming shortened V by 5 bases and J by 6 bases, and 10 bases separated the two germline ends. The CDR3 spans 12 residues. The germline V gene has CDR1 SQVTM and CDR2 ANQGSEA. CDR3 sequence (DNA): TGCAGCGTTTCACAGCAGGATGAAAAACTGTTTTTT. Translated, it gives CSVSQQDEKLFF.

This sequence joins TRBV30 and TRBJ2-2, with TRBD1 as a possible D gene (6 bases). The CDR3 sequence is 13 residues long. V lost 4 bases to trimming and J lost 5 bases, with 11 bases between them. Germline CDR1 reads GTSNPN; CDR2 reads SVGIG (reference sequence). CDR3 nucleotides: TGTGCCTGGACAGGGGCCAAAACCGGGGAGCTGTTTTTT. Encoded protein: CAWTGAKTGELFF. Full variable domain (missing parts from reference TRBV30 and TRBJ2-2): SQTIHQWPATLVQPVGSPLSLECTVEGTSNPNLYWYRQAAGRGLQLLFYSVGIGQISSEVPQNLSASRPQDRQFILSSKKLLLSDSGFYLCAWTGAKTGELFFGEGSRLTVL.

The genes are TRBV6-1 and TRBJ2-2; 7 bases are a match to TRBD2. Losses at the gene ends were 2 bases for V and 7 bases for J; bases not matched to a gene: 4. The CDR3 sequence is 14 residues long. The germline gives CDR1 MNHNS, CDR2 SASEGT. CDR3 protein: CASSEIRGDGELFF. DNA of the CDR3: TGTGCCAGCAGTGAAATTCGGGGGGACGGGGAGCTGTTTTTT.

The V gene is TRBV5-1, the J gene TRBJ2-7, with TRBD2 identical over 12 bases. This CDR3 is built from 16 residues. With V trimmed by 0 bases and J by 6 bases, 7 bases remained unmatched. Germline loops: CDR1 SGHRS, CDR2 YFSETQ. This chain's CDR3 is CASSLEGSSGRGEQYF. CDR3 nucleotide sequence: TGCGCCAGCAGCTTGGAAGGTTCTAGCGGGAGGGGCGAGCAGTACTTC.

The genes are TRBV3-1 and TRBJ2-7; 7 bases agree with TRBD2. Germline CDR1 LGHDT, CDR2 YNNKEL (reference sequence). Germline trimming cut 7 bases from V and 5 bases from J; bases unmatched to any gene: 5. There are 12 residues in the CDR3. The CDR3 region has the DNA TGTGCCAGCAAAAGCCGGGGGGACGAGCAGTACTTC. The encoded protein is CASKSRGDEQYF.

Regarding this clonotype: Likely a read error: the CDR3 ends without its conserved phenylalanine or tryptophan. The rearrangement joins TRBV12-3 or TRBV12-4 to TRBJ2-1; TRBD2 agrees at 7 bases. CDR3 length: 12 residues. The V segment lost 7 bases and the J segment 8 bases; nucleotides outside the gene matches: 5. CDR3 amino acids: CASTPREYEQFL. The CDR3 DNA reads TGTGCCAGCACCCCGCGGGAGTATGAGCAGTTCCTC.

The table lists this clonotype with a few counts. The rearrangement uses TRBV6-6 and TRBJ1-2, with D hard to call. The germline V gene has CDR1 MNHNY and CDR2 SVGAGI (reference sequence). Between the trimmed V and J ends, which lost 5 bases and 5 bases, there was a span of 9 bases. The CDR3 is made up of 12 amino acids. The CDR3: CASSPLLYGYTF. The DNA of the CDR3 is TGTGCCAGCAGTCCTCTCCTATATGGCTACACCTTC.

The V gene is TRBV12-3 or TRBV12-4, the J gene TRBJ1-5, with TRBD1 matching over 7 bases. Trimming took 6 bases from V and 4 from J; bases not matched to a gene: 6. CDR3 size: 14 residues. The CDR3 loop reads CASSRGQVNQPQHF. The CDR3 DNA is TGTGCCAGCAGCCGTGGACAGGTAAATCAGCCCCAGCATTTT.

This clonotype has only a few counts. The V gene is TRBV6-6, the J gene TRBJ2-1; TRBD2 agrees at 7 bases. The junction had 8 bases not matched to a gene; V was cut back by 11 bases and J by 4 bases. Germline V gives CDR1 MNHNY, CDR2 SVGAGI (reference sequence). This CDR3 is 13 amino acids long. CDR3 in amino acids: CASRDYLYNEQFF. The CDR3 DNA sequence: TGTGCCTCCCGGGACTACCTGTACAATGAGCAGTTCTTC.

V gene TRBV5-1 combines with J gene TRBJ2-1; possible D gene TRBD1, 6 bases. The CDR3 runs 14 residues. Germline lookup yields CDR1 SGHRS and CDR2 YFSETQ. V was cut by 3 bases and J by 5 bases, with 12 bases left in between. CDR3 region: CASSWTAENNEQFF. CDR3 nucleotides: TGCGCCAGCAGCTGGACAGCCGAGAACAATGAGCAGTTCTTC. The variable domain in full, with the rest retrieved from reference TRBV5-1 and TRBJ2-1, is KAGVTQTPRYLIKTRGQQVTLSCSPISGHRSVSWYQQTPGQGLQFLFEYFSETQRNKGNFPGRFSGRQFSNSRSEMNVSTLELGDSALYLCASSWTAENNEQFFGPGTRLTVL.

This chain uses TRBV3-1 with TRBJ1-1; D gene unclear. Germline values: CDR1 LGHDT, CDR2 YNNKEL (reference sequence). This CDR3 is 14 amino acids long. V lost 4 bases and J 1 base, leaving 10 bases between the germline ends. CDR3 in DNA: TGTGCCAGCAGCCTTCTGCTCGGGAACACTGAAGCTTTCTTT. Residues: CASSLLLGNTEAFF.

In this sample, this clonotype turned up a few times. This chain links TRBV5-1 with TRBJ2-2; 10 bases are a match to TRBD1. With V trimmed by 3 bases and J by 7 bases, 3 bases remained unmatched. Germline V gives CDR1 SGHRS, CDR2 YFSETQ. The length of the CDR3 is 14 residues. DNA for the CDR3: TGCGCCAGCAGCTCGGGACAGGGGTTCGGGGAGCTGTTTTTT. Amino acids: CASSSGQGFGELFF. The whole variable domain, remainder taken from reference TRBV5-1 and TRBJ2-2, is KAGVTQTPRYLIKTRGQQVTLSCSPISGHRSVSWYQQTPGQGLQFLFEYFSETQRNKGNFPGRFSGRQFSNSRSEMNVSTLELGDSALYLCASSSGQGFGELFFGEGSRLTVL.

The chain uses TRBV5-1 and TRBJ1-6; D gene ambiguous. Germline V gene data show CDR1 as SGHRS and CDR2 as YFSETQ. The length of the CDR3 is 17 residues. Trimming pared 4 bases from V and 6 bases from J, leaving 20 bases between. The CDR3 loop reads CASSPQARGSPNSPLHF. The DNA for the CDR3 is TGCGCCAGCAGCCCTCAAGCCCGAGGCTCCCCTAATTCACCCCTCCACTTT.

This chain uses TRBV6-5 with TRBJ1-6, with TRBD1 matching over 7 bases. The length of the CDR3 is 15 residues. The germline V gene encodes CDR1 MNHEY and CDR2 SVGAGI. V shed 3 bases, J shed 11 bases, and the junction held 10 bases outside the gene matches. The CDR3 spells CASSYSGTAQTPLHF. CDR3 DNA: TGTGCCAGCAGTTATTCCGGGACAGCACAAACACCCCTCCACTTT.

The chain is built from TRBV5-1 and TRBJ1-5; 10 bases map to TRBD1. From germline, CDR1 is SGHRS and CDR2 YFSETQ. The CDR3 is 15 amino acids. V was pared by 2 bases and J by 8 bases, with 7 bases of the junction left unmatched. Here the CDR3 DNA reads TGCGCCAGCAGCTTCAACGGACAGGGGGGGGAGCCCCAGCATTTT. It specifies CASSFNGQGGEPQHF.

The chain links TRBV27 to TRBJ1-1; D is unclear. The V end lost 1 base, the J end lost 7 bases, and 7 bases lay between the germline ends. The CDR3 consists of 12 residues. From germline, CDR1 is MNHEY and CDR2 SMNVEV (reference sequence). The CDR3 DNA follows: TGTGCCAGCAGTTTATTGATAGATGAAGCTTTCTTT. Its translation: CASSLLIDEAFF.

DNA of the CDR3: TGTGCCAGCAGCCAGAATTCCCGGACAGCACAAGAGACCCAGTACTTC. Its translation is CASSQNSRTAQETQYF. The rearrangement joins TRBV4-2 to TRBJ2-5; D is perhaps TRBD1 (6 bases). V was shortened by 3 bases and J by 2 bases, with 16 bases between the two germline ends. Germline lookup yields CDR1 LGHNA and CDR2 YNFKEQ. This CDR3 region has 16 residues.

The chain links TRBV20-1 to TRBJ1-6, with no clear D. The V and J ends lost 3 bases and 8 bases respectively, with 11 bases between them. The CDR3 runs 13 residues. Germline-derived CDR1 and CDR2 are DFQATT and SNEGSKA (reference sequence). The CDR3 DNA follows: TGCAGTGCTAGTTCCGCGAGGGATTCACCCCTCCACTTT. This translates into CSASSARDSPLHF.

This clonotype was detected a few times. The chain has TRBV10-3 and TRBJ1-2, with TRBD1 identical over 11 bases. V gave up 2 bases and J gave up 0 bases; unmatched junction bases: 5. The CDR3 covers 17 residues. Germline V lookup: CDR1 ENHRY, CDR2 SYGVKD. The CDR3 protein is CAISEPGTGGPNYGYTF. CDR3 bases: TGTGCCATCAGTGAGCCGGGGACAGGGGGTCCTAACTATGGCTACACCTTC.